This T cell receptor beta chain was identified during a study of monozygotic twins with inflammatory bowel disease. This CDR3 comprises 13 residues. Germline CDR1 and CDR2: ENHRY and SYGVKD. TCRdb reprocessed the 5' RACE reads, keeping one entry per CDR3 protein, no DNA. Recorded for this sample: about 350,000 distinct CDR3 sequences. This chain uses TRBV10-3 with TRBJ2-7. Sequenced: blood. The sequence came from a human donor with ulcerative colitis or Crohn's disease, or a healthy co-twin of an affected twin (not recorded which). CDR3 protein: CAISDSGNYEQYF.